The 15 T cell receptor beta chains listed next were all sequenced from one sample in a study of cytomegalovirus exposure and HLA in healthy donors. Primers: 60 Vbeta forward and 13 Jbeta reverse. The protocol was immunoSEQ multiplex PCR, while the TCRdb copy is restricted to in-frame clones and leaves out a portion. The profile shows 210,000 or so clones, around 85% of them singletons. Specimen: PBMCs. These receptors were collected from a girl aged 2-10 years in good health and CMV-seronegative.

This chain connects TRBV5-1 to TRBJ2-1; TRBD2 matches at 8 bases. CDR3 length: 16 residues. From germline, CDR1 is SGHRS and CDR2 YFSETQ. J was trimmed by 6 bases and V by 7 bases; bases with no gene match: 15. The chain's CDR3 is CASDRGARGAFNEQFF. The DNA for the CDR3 is TGCGCCAGCGACCGAGGAGCGCGGGGGGCATTCAATGAGCAGTTCTTC.

J is TRBJ1-2 and V is TRBV10-3; D not certain. V was trimmed by 0 bases and J by 0 bases, leaving 8 bases between them. CDR1 is ENHRY, CDR2 SYGVKD, per germline. The CDR3 has 15 residues. This chain's CDR3 is CAISESITTNYGYTF. In DNA form, the CDR3 reads TGTGCCATCAGTGAGTCGATAACAACTAACTATGGCTACACCTTC.

The genes are TRBV9 and TRBJ2-5, with D unresolved. The CDR3 contains 15 residues. Looked up from germline, CDR1 is SGDLS and CDR2 is YYNGEE. V was shortened by 0 bases and J by 2 bases, with 11 bases between the two germline ends. CDR3: CASSVGPSRQETQYF. In DNA form, the CDR3 reads TGTGCCAGCAGCGTAGGCCCTAGTAGGCAAGAGACCCAGTACTTC.

A single count supports this clone. This chain joins TRBV7-2 and TRBJ2-7; D is possibly TRBD2 (5 bases). The V end lost 5 bases, the J end lost 3 bases, and 14 bases lay between the germline ends. CDR1 and CDR2 from the germline V gene are SGHTA and FQGNSA. The CDR3 is made up of 14 amino acids. CDR3 in amino acids: CASSPRTLLYEQYF. CDR3 sequence (DNA): TGTGCCAGCAGCCCTCGGACTCTTCTCTACGAGCAGTACTTC.

The chain employs TRBV14 and TRBJ2-3, with D maybe TRBD2 (6 bases). Deletions cut 11 bases from V and 1 base from J, with 22 bases between. The CDR3 length is 16 residues. CDR1 and CDR2 from the germline V gene are SGHDN and FVKESK. The CDR3 sequence: CAGRNRSSGGTDTQYF. The CDR3 nucleotides are TGTGCCGGACGGAATAGAAGTAGCGGAGGCACAGATACGCAGTATTTT.

The CDR3 DNA reads as TGCGCCAGCAGCTTGGGGCCGGACTCAGCGTATAATTCACCCCTCCACTTT. Translating gives CASSLGPDSAYNSPLHF. V is TRBV5-1 and J is TRBJ1-6; unclear D gene. The CDR3 consists of 17 residues. V was clipped by 0 bases and J by 4 bases, with 14 bases between them. The V gene's germline CDR1 is SGHRS and CDR2 YFSETQ.

The genes are TRBV19 and TRBJ2-3; 9 nucleotides line up with TRBD1. The V and J ends lost 1 base and 4 bases, in that order; junction bases with no gene match: 3. Germline CDR1 reads LNHDA; CDR2 reads SQIVND (reference sequence). CDR3 size: 15 residues. In nucleotides, the CDR3 is TGTGCCAGTAGTATAGGGGACAGGGTTCCAGATACGCAGTATTTT. Protein: CASSIGDRVPDTQYF.

The chain carries TRBV5-1 and TRBJ1-4; TRBD1 matches at 9 bases. CDR3 size: 15 residues. Germline values: CDR1 SGHRS, CDR2 YFSETQ. Trimming removed 0 bases from V and 8 bases from J; junction bases left unmatched: 5. The CDR3: CASSLAGTGQEKLFF. The CDR3 nucleotides are TGCGCCAGCAGCTTGGCCGGGACAGGGCAAGAAAAACTGTTTTTT.

The rearrangement joins TRBV7-6 to TRBJ1-2; D is perhaps TRBD1 (5 bases). V was shortened by 5 bases and J by 1 base, with 8 bases between the two germline ends. The CDR3 consists of 13 residues. CDR1 SGHVS and CDR2 FNYEAQ come from the germline V gene. CDR3: CASSQGINYGYTF. Written as DNA, the CDR3 is TGTGCCAGCAGCCAGGGTATTAACTATGGCTACACCTTC.

The genes are TRBV10-3 and TRBJ2-2; 9 positions agree with TRBD2. CDR3 length: 12 amino acids. Trimming took 11 bases from V and 5 from J; bases not matched to a gene: 3. From germline, CDR1 is ENHRY and CDR2 SYGVKD. The CDR3 loop is CAGGRGTGELFF. In DNA, the CDR3 is TGTGCCGGCGGGAGGGGAACCGGGGAGCTGTTTTTT.

V is TRBV27 and J is TRBJ2-7; 9 bases are a match to TRBD1. The CDR3 has 15 amino acids. V shed 3 bases, J shed 1 base, and the junction held 4 bases outside the gene matches. Germline V gene data show CDR1 as MNHEY and CDR2 as SMNVEV (reference sequence). CDR3 coding DNA: TGTGCCAGCAGTTTGGCCGGGACAGGGTCCTACGAGCAGTACTTC. Residues: CASSLAGTGSYEQYF.

The rearrangement links TRBV7-6 to TRBJ2-3; 8 nucleotides align to TRBD1. V shed 5 bases, J shed 7 bases, and the junction held 8 bases outside the gene matches. The CDR3 runs to 14 residues. The V gene's germline CDR1 is SGHVS and CDR2 FNYEAQ. CDR3 DNA sequence: TGTGCCAGCAGCCCGAGGACAGGGAGCAATACGCAGTATTTT. Protein: CASSPRTGSNTQYF. The entire variable domain, with the rest obtained from reference TRBV7-6 and TRBJ2-3, is as follows: GAGVSQSPRYKVTKRGQDVALRCDPISGHVSLYWYRQALGQGPEFLTYFNYEAQQDKSGLPNDRFSAERPEGSISTLTIQRTEQRDSAMYRCASSPRTGSNTQYFGPGTRLTVL.

The chain links TRBV5-4 to TRBJ1-4; D gene uncertain. V was shortened by 4 bases and J by 2 bases, with 15 bases between the two germline ends. The germline V gene encodes CDR1 SGHNT and CDR2 YYREEE (reference sequence). The CDR3 is 16 amino acids. The CDR3 DNA is TGTGCCAGCAGCCCCGAAGGCGGAGGGACTAATGAAAAACTGTTTTTT. Its protein product is CASSPEGGGTNEKLFF.

The chain employs TRBV30 and TRBJ2-7; 7 nucleotides agree with TRBD2. The CDR3 spans 14 residues. Per germline, CDR1 GTSNPN and CDR2 SVGIG (reference sequence). V shed 2 bases and J 3 bases; nucleotides not matched to a gene: 7. The CDR3 DNA sequence: TGTGCCTGGAGTACTGGGACTAAGTACTACGAGCAGTACTTC. Its protein is CAWSTGTKYYEQYF.

The CDR3 region is CASSSGNTIYF. In DNA, the CDR3 is TGTGCCAGCAGCTCAGGGAACACCATATATTTT. J is TRBJ1-3 and V is TRBV7-9; D possibly corresponds to TRBD1 (5 bases). The length of the CDR3 is 11 residues. CDR1 and CDR2 from the germline V gene are SEHNR and FQNEAQ (reference sequence). V was pared by 4 bases and J by 7 bases, with 5 bases between. Full variable domain (missing parts from reference TRBV7-9 and TRBJ1-3): DTGVSQNPRHKITKRGQNVTFRCDPISEHNRLYWYRQTLGQGPEFLTYFQNEAQLEKSRLLSDRFSAERPKGSFSTLEIQRTEQGDSAMYLCASSSGNTIYFGEGSWLTVV.